These 28 T cell receptor beta chains originate from one sample sequenced in a study of blood T cell repertoires in COVID-19. Data came from immunoSEQ multiplex PCR; TCRdb stores just in-frame clones and leaves some out. This table holds 180,000 or so clones, 85% found once. Specimen: peripheral blood. The receptors were sampled from a person aged 65 to 85 with COVID-19, enrolled during active disease.

This clone was found a few times. The chain links TRBV11-3 to TRBJ2-3; a possible D gene is TRBD2 (5 bases). V shed 5 bases and J shed 2 bases, with 14 bases lying between them. The CDR3 has 15 amino acids. CDR1 is SGHNT, CDR2 YENEEA, per germline. Here the CDR3 DNA reads TGTGCCAGCAGCCTGTCAGGACTCCTCACAGATACGCAGTATTTT. This codes for CASSLSGLLTDTQYF.

The chain joins TRBV15 to TRBJ1-3; 7 bases match TRBD1. Germline V lookup: CDR1 LNHNV, CDR2 YYDKDF (reference sequence). Trimming cost V 5 bases and J 0 bases; bases outside gene matches: 4. The CDR3 consists of 15 residues. The CDR3 reads CATSRGQNSGNTIYF. CDR3 nucleotide sequence: TGTGCCACCAGCCGGGGACAGAACTCTGGAAACACCATATATTTT.

The CDR3 spells CASRGSARYEQYF. CDR3 in DNA: TGTGCCAGCAGAGGATCGGCGCGGTACGAGCAGTACTTC. The chain combines TRBV6-5 with TRBJ2-7; no clear D. The V and J ends lost 6 bases and 4 bases respectively, with 13 bases between them. The germline CDR1 and CDR2 sequences are MNHEY and SVGAGI. This CDR3 comprises 13 residues.

V is TRBV7-2 and J is TRBJ2-1; 11 bases are shared with TRBD2. This CDR3 spans 17 amino acids. Germline V gene sequence: CDR1 SGHTA, CDR2 FQGNSA. After removal of 3 bases from V and 4 bases from J, the junction contained 8 bases not matched to a gene. The CDR3 loop reads CASSFTGTSGAYNEQFF. The CDR3 DNA follows: TGTGCCAGCAGCTTCACCGGGACTAGCGGTGCGTACAATGAGCAGTTCTTC.

The J gene is TRBJ1-1, the V gene TRBV24-1; a possible D gene is TRBD1 (5 bases). Germline CDR1 KGHDR, CDR2 SFDVKD. This CDR3 is 14 amino acids long. Trimming pared 7 bases from V and 6 bases from J, leaving 17 bases between. The CDR3 DNA sequence: TGTGCCACCAGGGCGGAAGAGGGAGGGGCTGAAGCTTTCTTT. Its translation: CATRAEEGGAEAFF.

The count of this clone is one. The CDR3 spells CASSIQTGGRTDTQYF. CDR3 DNA sequence: TGTGCCAGTAGTATTCAGACGGGGGGACGCACAGATACGCAGTATTTT. The chain is built from TRBV19 and TRBJ2-3; 7 bases are a match to TRBD2. From germline, CDR1 is LNHDA and CDR2 SQIVND (reference sequence). The ends lost 3 bases at V and 1 base at J; junction bases unmatched: 7. The CDR3 is made up of 16 amino acids. The variable domain in full, with the rest retrieved from reference TRBV19 and TRBJ2-3, is DGGITQSPKYLFRKEGQNVTLSCEQNLNHDAMYWYRQDPGQGLRLIYYSQIVNDFQKGDIAEGYSVSREKKESFPLTVTSAQKNPTAFYLCASSIQTGGRTDTQYFGPGTRLTVL.

The gene calls are TRBV6-6 and TRBJ2-2; 8 nucleotides match TRBD2. The trim removed 0 bases at V and 5 bases at J, leaving 2 bases unmatched. CDR1 and CDR2 (germline): MNHNY, SVGAGI (reference sequence). This CDR3 region has 15 residues. CDR3 in DNA: TGTGCCAGCAGTTACTCGGTAGCGGGAACCGGGGAGCTGTTTTTT. This sequence encodes CASSYSVAGTGELFF.

The gene calls are TRBV30 and TRBJ1-2, with TRBD1 as a possible D gene (6 bases). Per germline, CDR1 GTSNPN and CDR2 SVGIG (reference sequence). V was cut by 2 bases and J by 4 bases, with 17 bases left in between. The CDR3 spans 15 residues. The CDR3 region has the DNA TGTGCCTGGAGTTCTTCGGCTGGGGGCATCTATGGCTACACCTTC. Its translation: CAWSSSAGGIYGYTF.

The J gene is TRBJ2-2, the V gene TRBV2, with 7 bases matching TRBD1. The ends lost 7 bases at V and 6 bases at J; junction bases unmatched: 11. The CDR3 is 15 amino acids. Germline loops: CDR1 SNHLY, CDR2 FYNNEI. The DNA of the CDR3 is TGTGCCAGCAATTTACAGGGGCCGCGGGCCGGGGAGCTGTTTTTT. Translating gives CASNLQGPRAGELFF.

The chain carries TRBV2 and TRBJ1-5, with TRBD1 matching 7 bases. The V gene's germline CDR1 is SNHLY and CDR2 FYNNEI. The CDR3 is made up of 13 amino acids. Trimming cost V 2 bases and J 10 bases; bases outside gene matches: 5. The CDR3 DNA reads as TGTGCCAGCAGTGAACAGGGGGGAGGACCCCAGCATTTT. Amino acids: CASSEQGGGPQHF.

CDR3: CASSLRNMNTEAFF. The CDR3 coding sequence is TGTGCCAGCAGCCTCAGGAATATGAACACTGAAGCTTTCTTT. The V call is TRBV6-5, the J call TRBJ1-1, with D uncertain. V was shortened by 6 bases and J by 0 bases, with 11 bases between the two germline ends. Germline CDR1 reads MNHEY; CDR2 reads SVGAGI. CDR3 length equals 14 residues.

This chain joins TRBV6-5 and TRBJ2-3; 7 nucleotides line up with TRBD1. The CDR3 covers 15 residues. Germline lookup yields CDR1 MNHEY and CDR2 SVGAGI. Trimming cost V 6 bases and J 6 bases; bases outside gene matches: 12. The CDR3 loop reads CASSRMRGPADTQYF. For the CDR3, the DNA is TGTGCCAGCAGCCGCATGAGGGGGCCAGCCGATACGCAGTATTTT.

In the case of this clone: One end of the junction does not line up with germline, which may come from a read error. The gene calls are TRBV19 and TRBJ1-1; TRBD1 might be the D (6 bases). The CDR3 sequence is 14 residues long. Looked up from germline, CDR1 is LNHDA and CDR2 is SQIVND (reference sequence). DNA of the CDR3: TGTGCCAGTAGTCCATACAAACAGAGCGGACAGTATATCTTT. It encodes CASSPYKQSGQYIF.

CDR3 in amino acids: CASSREGTSSTGELFF. The CDR3 bases are TGCGCCAGCAGCCGGGAGGGAACCTCGAGCACCGGGGAGCTGTTTTTT. The rearrangement uses TRBV5-1 and TRBJ2-2; 8 bases line up with TRBD2. The CDR3 loop spans 16 amino acids. Germline V gene lookup returns CDR1 SGHRS and CDR2 YFSETQ. V was pared by 4 bases and J by 4 bases, with 9 bases of the junction left unmatched.

V and J are TRBV4-1 and TRBJ1-2, with D maybe TRBD1 (6 bases). Trimming took off 2 bases at V and 1 base at J, with 11 bases between the two ends. Germline assignment: CDR1 MGHRA and CDR2 YSYEKL. The CDR3 runs to 15 residues. The CDR3 region is CASSQPDRLNYGYTF. In DNA form, the CDR3 reads TGCGCCAGCAGCCAACCGGACAGACTTAACTATGGCTACACCTTC.

The chain employs TRBV25-1 and TRBJ1-1; 7 bases fit TRBD1. The CDR3 covers 12 residues. After removal of 1 base from V and 11 bases from J, the junction contained 4 bases not matched to a gene. CDR1 and CDR2 from the germline V gene are MGHDK and SYGVNS. CDR3 nucleotides: TGTGCCAGCAGTGAATGGGGGACAGACGCTTTCTTT. It codes for CASSEWGTDAFF.

The V gene is TRBV7-2, the J gene TRBJ1-3; D not resolved. Germline CDR1 and CDR2: SGHTA and FQGNSA. The length of the CDR3 is 15 residues. The V and J ends lost 6 bases and 0 bases respectively, with 12 bases between them. The chain's CDR3 is CASSSRFGSGNTIYF. The CDR3 DNA reads TGTGCCAGCAGTTCCAGATTTGGCTCTGGAAACACCATATATTTT.

The rearrangement uses TRBV19 and TRBJ1-1, with D hard to call. CDR3 length: 12 amino acids. The germline V and J ends were trimmed by 5 bases and 1 base, with 5 bases remaining between them. CDR1 and CDR2 (germline): LNHDA, SQIVND (reference sequence). DNA of the CDR3: TGTGCCAGTAGTCCTACGAACACTGAAGCTTTCTTT. It translates to CASSPTNTEAFF.

The gene calls are TRBV7-2 and TRBJ2-2, with 11 positions matching TRBD2. V was clipped by 4 bases and J by 3 bases; unmatched bases: 4. In germline, CDR1 is SGHTA, CDR2 FQGNSA. The CDR3 sequence is 16 residues long. The CDR3 sequence is CASSYLAGGDTGELFF. CDR3 nucleotides: TGTGCCAGCAGCTATCTAGCGGGGGGCGACACCGGGGAGCTGTTTTTT.

This rearrangement joins TRBV5-1 to TRBJ2-5; D unresolved. V lost 4 bases, J lost 9 bases, and 10 bases lay in between. CDR3 length: 11 amino acids. Per germline, CDR1 SGHRS and CDR2 YFSETQ. The CDR3 region is CASSRSDAQYF. The CDR3 DNA follows: TGCGCCAGCAGCCGGAGCGATGCCCAGTACTTC.

The V call is TRBV28, the J call TRBJ1-2; possibly TRBD1 for D (5 bases). CDR1 is MDHEN, CDR2 SYDVKM, per germline. This CDR3 region has 13 residues. The ends were cut back, 8 bases at V and 2 bases at J, with 12 bases in the middle. The CDR3 region is CASLDGANYGYTF. DNA of the CDR3: TGTGCCAGCTTGGATGGGGCCAACTATGGCTACACCTTC.

The chain joins TRBV14 to TRBJ2-5; D may be TRBD2 (6 bases). Trimming left V 0 bases short and J 5 bases short, with 16 bases between. Per germline, CDR1 SGHDN and CDR2 FVKESK. This CDR3 has 16 residues. For the CDR3, the DNA is TGTGCCAGCAGCCAAGATATCGGTAGCGGAAGGGAGACCCAGTACTTC. Amino acid sequence: CASSQDIGSGRETQYF.

The chain uses TRBV11-2 and TRBJ2-7; TRBD2 matches at 9 bases. The V gene's germline CDR1 is SGHAT and CDR2 FQNNGV. Trimming removed 5 bases from V and 11 bases from J; junction bases left unmatched: 13. There are 14 residues in the CDR3. Here the CDR3 DNA reads TGTGCCAGCAGCCCAGGACGACTAGCGGAGATAGAGTACTTC. This translates into CASSPGRLAEIEYF.

V usage is TRBV7-3 and J usage is TRBJ2-5; the match to TRBD1 covers 9 bases. The V gene end was trimmed by 4 bases and the J gene end by 1 base; junction bases not matched to a gene: 4. The CDR3 spans 15 residues. The germline gives CDR1 SGHTA, CDR2 FQGTGA. The CDR3 DNA reads TGTGCCAGCAGCTCGACAGGGGGTTCCCAAGAGACCCAGTACTTC. Amino acid sequence: CASSSTGGSQETQYF.

The chain joins TRBV7-7 to TRBJ2-5, with 11 bases that match TRBD2. Germline CDR1 and CDR2: SSHAT and FNYEAQ (reference sequence). With V trimmed by 5 bases and J by 5 bases, 4 bases remained unmatched. The CDR3 is 14 amino acids. The CDR3 here is CASSPGLAGETQYF. The CDR3 nucleotides read TGTGCCAGCAGCCCCGGACTAGCGGGTGAGACCCAGTACTTC.

This clone was seen only a few times. The chain is built from TRBV13 and TRBJ2-7, with TRBD2 matching over 10 bases. The germline CDR1 and CDR2 sequences are PRHDT and FYEKMQ (reference sequence). The CDR3 is 16 amino acids. With 3 bases clipped from V and 3 bases from J, the junction kept 8 bases outside the gene matches. The CDR3 DNA sequence: TGTGCCAGCAGCTTCGTTGCTCTAGCGGGAGTCTACGAGCAGTACTTC. This gives the protein CASSFVALAGVYEQYF.

This sequence joins TRBV7-3 and TRBJ2-2; D is unresolved. The germline gives CDR1 SGHTA, CDR2 FQGTGA. Trimming took 5 bases from V and 1 from J, leaving 8 bases between them. This CDR3 spans 14 amino acids. The CDR3 bases are TGTGCCAGCAGCGTGAACTGGAACACCGGGGAGCTGTTTTTT. Encoded protein: CASSVNWNTGELFF.

V gene TRBV6-2 or TRBV6-3 combines with J gene TRBJ1-5; D unclear. Germline assignment: CDR1 MNHEY and CDR2 SVGEGT. V gave up 1 base and J gave up 3 bases, with 16 bases separating them. The CDR3 sequence is 17 residues long. The CDR3 region has the DNA TGTGCCAGCAGTTACTTGTCGAAAGTCGGTGACAATCAGCCCCAGCATTTT. This sequence encodes CASSYLSKVGDNQPQHF.